The 10 T cell receptor beta chains reported below all come from one sample, sequenced in a study of cytomegalovirus exposure and HLA in healthy donors. Clones were read by immunoSEQ multiplex PCR, and TCRdb kept only the in-frame ones, dropping some. The sample lists 68,000 or so clones; around 93% were seen once. The sample consisted of PBMCs. These receptors were taken from a man between 18 and 29 years old in good health and CMV-seronegative.

V usage is TRBV5-6 and J usage is TRBJ2-3, with 15 positions matching TRBD2. CDR1 SGHDT and CDR2 YYEEEE come from the germline V gene. The CDR3 runs 19 residues. V dropped 1 base and J dropped 4; count of bases not matched to a gene: 10. CDR3 residues: CASSLLGGTSGRNADTQYF. The CDR3, as DNA: TGTGCCAGCAGCTTGTTGGGCGGGACTAGCGGGAGGAACGCAGATACGCAGTATTTT. Based on the CDR3 plus reference TRBV5-6 and TRBJ2-3, the full variable domain is DAGVTQSPTHLIKTRGQQVTLRCSPKSGHDTVSWYQQALGQGPQFIFQYYEEEERQRGNFPDRFSGHQFPNYSSELNVNALLLGDSALYLCASSLLGGTSGRNADTQYFGPGTRLTVL.

The CDR3 spells CASSLSGQNTEAFF. The CDR3 DNA reads TGTGCCAGCAGCCTCTCGGGTCAGAACACTGAAGCTTTCTTT. This sequence joins TRBV7-2 and TRBJ1-1, with D unclear. CDR3 length equals 14 residues. The V end was cut by 5 bases, the J end by 1 base, with 11 bases between. CDR1 and CDR2 (germline): SGHTA, FQGNSA.

DNA of the CDR3: TGTGCCAGCAGTTACCCACCCAGGCGTCTGAACACTGAAGCTTTCTTT. Translation gives CASSYPPRRLNTEAFF. The chain employs TRBV6-6 and TRBJ1-1; D gene uncertain. The CDR3 consists of 16 residues. Germline V gene data show CDR1 as MNHNY and CDR2 as SVGAGI (reference sequence). V shed 2 bases and J shed 0 bases, with 13 bases lying between them.

V gene TRBV9 combines with J gene TRBJ1-3; D uncertain. V was shortened by 0 bases and J by 0 bases, with 10 bases between the two germline ends. In germline, CDR1 is SGDLS, CDR2 YYNGEE. CDR3 length equals 16 residues. The CDR3 coding sequence is TGTGCCAGCAGCGTAGGGACGGGGAACTCTGGAAACACCATATATTTT. As protein: CASSVGTGNSGNTIYF.

The rearrangement links TRBV7-8 to TRBJ1-5; D gene uncertain. The CDR3 consists of 15 residues. Deletions cut 5 bases from V and 3 bases from J, with 14 bases between. In germline, CDR1 is SGHVS, CDR2 FQNEAQ. CDR3 in DNA: TGTGCCAGCAGCAGCATTCGACAAATCAATCAGCCCCAGCATTTT. This sequence encodes CASSSIRQINQPQHF.

The chain recombines TRBV6-5 with TRBJ1-3, with 8 bases matching TRBD1. The CDR3 has 16 residues. V lost 6 bases to trimming and J lost 2 bases; unmatched junction nucleotides: 9. CDR1 is MNHEY and CDR2 is SVGAGI in the germline V gene. The CDR3 DNA is TGTGCCAGCAGATACAGGGGGTCGAGACCTGGAAACACCATATATTTT. Translation: CASRYRGSRPGNTIYF.

The chain employs TRBV28 and TRBJ1-1, with D possibly TRBD1 on 5 matching bases. The ends were cut back, 5 bases at V and 7 bases at J, with 20 bases in the middle. Per germline, CDR1 MDHEN and CDR2 SYDVKM. There are 15 residues in the CDR3. The CDR3 region is CASSPTWGDHLEAFF. The CDR3 DNA reads TGTGCCAGCAGTCCGACGTGGGGGGACCACCTTGAAGCTTTCTTT.

The chain combines TRBV28 with TRBJ1-2, with TRBD1 matching over 8 bases. V trimming: 5 bases; J trimming: 8 bases; junction bases outside the gene matches: 13. The germline V gene encodes CDR1 MDHEN and CDR2 SYDVKM. This CDR3 is built from 15 residues. The CDR3 bases are TGTGCCAGCAGTCCCCCCTGGACGGACAGGGACGGCTACACCTTC. It translates to CASSPPWTDRDGYTF.

The chain uses TRBV7-8 and TRBJ2-7; D possibly corresponds to TRBD2 (5 bases). Germline loops: CDR1 SGHVS, CDR2 FQNEAQ. The CDR3 loop spans 13 amino acids. The V and J ends lost 3 bases and 5 bases respectively, with 11 bases between them. CDR3 amino acids: CASSFVGVHEQYF. The CDR3 DNA reads TGTGCCAGCAGCTTCGTGGGAGTCCACGAGCAGTACTTC.

The V and J genes are TRBV28 and TRBJ1-2; 7 bases align to TRBD1. Germline trimming cut 8 bases from V and 5 bases from J; bases unmatched to any gene: 20. The CDR3 runs to 17 residues. Per the germline V gene, CDR1 is MDHEN and CDR2 is SYDVKM. CDR3 in DNA: TGTGCCAGCTCCCTTACTGAGGAGGGGGCGCAATTTTATGGCTACACCTTC. Translated, it gives CASSLTEEGAQFYGYTF.